The rows below give T cell receptor beta chains drawn from one sample of a study of blood T cell repertoires in COVID-19. Repertoires were generated with immunoSEQ multiplex PCR, while TCRdb's copy carries only in-frame clones and drops some. The repertoire has 240,000 or so clones, 70% to 90% of them found once; the top ten carry 6.2%. The sample was peripheral blood. These receptors all stem from a man in his 60s with acute or convalescent COVID-19. Each CDR3 is given with its conserved first and last residue. Some rows mark clone size as missing; the rest say once, few, many or name a class of expanded clone.

cdr3_aa,clone_size,j_call,v_call
CASSPIAGAYNEQFF,-,TRBJ2-1,TRBV5-6
CASSFAGFQPQHF,-,TRBJ1-5,TRBV12-3/TRBV12-4
CASTRSNTIYF,-,TRBJ1-3,TRBV28
CASSLTRGQGTASYEQYF,-,TRBJ2-7,TRBV7-6
CAISEPRLAGNEQFF,-,TRBJ2-1,TRBV10-3
CASSSLVGYTF,-,TRBJ1-2,TRBV9
CASSRLPGQEGGYTF,-,TRBJ1-2,TRBV6-5
CASRALGGRNSYNEQFF,-,TRBJ2-1,TRBV27
CASSLEASGYNEQFF,-,TRBJ2-1,TRBV7-2
CASSNRDRGKNEQFF,-,TRBJ2-1,TRBV7-2
CASSLEGRGDQPQHF,few,TRBJ1-5,TRBV5-5
CASIGRTGGSEAFF,-,TRBJ1-1,TRBV6-5
CASRAPTGELFF,-,TRBJ2-2,TRBV6-5
CASSLTSGSVSEQFF,-,TRBJ2-1,TRBV5-1
CASSLGTSGNTIYF,once,TRBJ1-3,TRBV7-9
CASRTSGTDTQYF,-,TRBJ2-3,TRBV6-5
CASSLDRGTGNTIYF,-,TRBJ1-3,TRBV7-2
CASSLSWAVRETQYF,-,TRBJ2-5,TRBV27
CASSAPGQNSPLHF,-,TRBJ1-6,TRBV5-4
CASQGVREKLFF,-,TRBJ1-4,TRBV6-6
CASSLGGNSYEQYF,-,TRBJ2-7,TRBV5-1
CASSLTDIQYF,-,TRBJ2-4,TRBV7-2
CASRVPGQGGYGYTF,-,TRBJ1-2,TRBV28
CAWSWKSGYNEQFF,-,TRBJ2-1,TRBV30
CASSLDRVVYGYTF,-,TRBJ1-2,TRBV28
CSASYWGREKLFF,-,TRBJ1-4,TRBV20-1
CASSFDANNEQFF,once,TRBJ2-1,TRBV5-1
CASSLGAGVETQYF,-,TRBJ2-5,TRBV5-1
CASSEYSRGNGYTF,-,TRBJ1-2,TRBV27
CASRQLGQANSPLHF,-,TRBJ1-6,TRBV6-5
CASSPLGQGRNEKLFF,-,TRBJ1-4,TRBV6-2/TRBV6-3
CASSFTGLAGVDEQFF,-,TRBJ2-1,TRBV7-9
CASSLRENYGYTF,once,TRBJ1-2,TRBV27
CASSQDYLTGDEQYF,-,TRBJ2-7,TRBV5-1
CASSSSGTGYEKLFF,-,TRBJ1-4,TRBV7-2
CASSQDLGRLADSYEQYF,-,TRBJ2-7,TRBV4-2
CASSYGWAGPRDTQYF,-,TRBJ2-3,TRBV28
CASRPSRGNTEAFF,-,TRBJ1-1,TRBV25-1
CASSQSPSLGQFF,-,TRBJ2-1,TRBV16
CASSECLTETNSPLHF,-,TRBJ1-6,TRBV10-1
CASSVGTVGRTDTQYF,-,TRBJ2-3,TRBV6-1
CASSVVGTGEAFF,-,TRBJ1-1,TRBV9
CASSPGTGLRGYTF,once,TRBJ1-2,TRBV7-9
CASSLFQPGVDTQYF,few,TRBJ2-3,TRBV7-9
CASSWGGRTSYEQYF,-,TRBJ2-7,TRBV6-5
CAISESSRDRFTEAFF,few,TRBJ1-1,TRBV10-3
CASRSTGANQPQHF,-,TRBJ1-5,TRBV28